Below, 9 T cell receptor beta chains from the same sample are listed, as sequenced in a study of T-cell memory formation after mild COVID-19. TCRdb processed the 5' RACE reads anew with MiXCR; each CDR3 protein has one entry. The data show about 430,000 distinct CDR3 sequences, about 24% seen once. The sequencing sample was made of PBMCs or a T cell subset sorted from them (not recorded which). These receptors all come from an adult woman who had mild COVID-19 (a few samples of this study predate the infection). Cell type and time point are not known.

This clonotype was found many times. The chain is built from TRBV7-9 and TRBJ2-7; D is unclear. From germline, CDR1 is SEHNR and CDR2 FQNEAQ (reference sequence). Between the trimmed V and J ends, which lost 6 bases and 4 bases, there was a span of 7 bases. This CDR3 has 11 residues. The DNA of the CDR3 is TGTGCCAGCAGTTCCTTATACGAGCAGTACTTC. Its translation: CASSSLYEQYF.

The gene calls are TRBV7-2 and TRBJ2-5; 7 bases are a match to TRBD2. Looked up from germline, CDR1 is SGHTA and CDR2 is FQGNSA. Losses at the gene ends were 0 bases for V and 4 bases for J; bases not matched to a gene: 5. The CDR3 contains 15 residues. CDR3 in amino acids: CASSLAGGSRETQYF. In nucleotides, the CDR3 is TGTGCCAGCAGCTTAGCTGGCGGGAGTCGAGAGACCCAGTACTTC. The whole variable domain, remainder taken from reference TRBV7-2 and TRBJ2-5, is GAGVSQSPSNKVTEKGKDVELRCDPISGHTALYWYRQSLGQGLEFLIYFQGNSAPDKSGLPSDRFSAERTGGSVSTLTIQRTQQEDSAVYLCASSLAGGSRETQYFGPGTRLLVL.

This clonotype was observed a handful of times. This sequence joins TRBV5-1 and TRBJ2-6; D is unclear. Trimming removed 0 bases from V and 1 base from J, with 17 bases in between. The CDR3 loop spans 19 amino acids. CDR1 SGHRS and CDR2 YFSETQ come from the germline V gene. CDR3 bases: TGCGCCAGCAGCTTGGGGTACTACAGAAGCAGGTCTGGGGCCAACGTCCTGACTTTC. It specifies CASSLGYYRSRSGANVLTF.

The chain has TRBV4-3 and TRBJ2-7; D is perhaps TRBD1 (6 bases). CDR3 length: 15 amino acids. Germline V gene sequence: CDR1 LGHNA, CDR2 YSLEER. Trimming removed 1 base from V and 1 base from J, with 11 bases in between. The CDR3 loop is CASSQGFRGSYEQYF. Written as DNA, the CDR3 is TGCGCCAGCAGCCAAGGGTTTAGGGGGTCCTACGAGCAGTACTTC.

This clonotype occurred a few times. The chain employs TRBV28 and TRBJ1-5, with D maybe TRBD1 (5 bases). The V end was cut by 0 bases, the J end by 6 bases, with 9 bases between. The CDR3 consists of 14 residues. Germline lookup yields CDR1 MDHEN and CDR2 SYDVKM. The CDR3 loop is CASSLWQGSQPQHF. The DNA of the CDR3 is TGTGCCAGCAGTTTATGGCAGGGCTCTCAGCCCCAGCATTTT.

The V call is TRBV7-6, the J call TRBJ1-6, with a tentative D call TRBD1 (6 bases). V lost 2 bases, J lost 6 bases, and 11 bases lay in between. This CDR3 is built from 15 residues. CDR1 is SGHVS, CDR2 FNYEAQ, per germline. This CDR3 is CASSLQDSTNSPLHF. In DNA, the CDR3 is TGTGCCAGCAGCTTACAGGACAGCACTAATTCACCCCTCCACTTT.

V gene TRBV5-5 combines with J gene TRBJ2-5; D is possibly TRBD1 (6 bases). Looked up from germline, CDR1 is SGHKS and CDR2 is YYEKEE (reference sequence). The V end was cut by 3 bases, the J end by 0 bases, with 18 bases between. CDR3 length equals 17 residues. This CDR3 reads CASSSPLEGQYQETQYF. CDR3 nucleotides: TGTGCCAGCAGCTCCCCTTTAGAGGGACAATACCAAGAGACCCAGTACTTC.

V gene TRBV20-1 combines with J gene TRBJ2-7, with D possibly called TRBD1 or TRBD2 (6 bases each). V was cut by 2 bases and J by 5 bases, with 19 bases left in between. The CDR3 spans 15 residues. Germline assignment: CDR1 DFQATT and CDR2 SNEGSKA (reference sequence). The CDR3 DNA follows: TGCAGTGCTAGACCGTACGAACAGGGAGGCGACGAGCAGTACTTC. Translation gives CSARPYEQGGDEQYF.

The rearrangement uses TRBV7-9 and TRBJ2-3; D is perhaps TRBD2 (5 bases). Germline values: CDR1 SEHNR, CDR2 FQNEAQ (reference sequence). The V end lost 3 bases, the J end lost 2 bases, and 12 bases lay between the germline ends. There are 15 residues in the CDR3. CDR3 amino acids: CASSFQSGITDTQYF. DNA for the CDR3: TGTGCCAGCAGCTTTCAAAGCGGAATCACAGATACGCAGTATTTT.